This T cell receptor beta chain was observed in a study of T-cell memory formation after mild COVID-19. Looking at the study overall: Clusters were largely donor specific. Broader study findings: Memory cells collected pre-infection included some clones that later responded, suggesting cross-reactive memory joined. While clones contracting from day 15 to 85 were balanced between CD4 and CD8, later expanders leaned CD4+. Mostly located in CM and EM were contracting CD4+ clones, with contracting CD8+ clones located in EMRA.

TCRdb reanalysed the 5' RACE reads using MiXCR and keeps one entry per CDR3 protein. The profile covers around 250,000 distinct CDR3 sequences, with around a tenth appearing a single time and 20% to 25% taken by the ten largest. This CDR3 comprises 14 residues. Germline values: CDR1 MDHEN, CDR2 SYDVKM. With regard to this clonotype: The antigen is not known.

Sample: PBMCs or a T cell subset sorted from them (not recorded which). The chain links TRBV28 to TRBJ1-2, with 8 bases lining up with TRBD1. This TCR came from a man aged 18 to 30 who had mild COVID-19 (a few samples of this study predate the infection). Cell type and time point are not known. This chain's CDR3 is CVSTSGQGSRGYTF. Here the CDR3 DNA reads TGTGTTTCCACATCAGGACAGGGAAGTAGGGGCTACACCTTC.